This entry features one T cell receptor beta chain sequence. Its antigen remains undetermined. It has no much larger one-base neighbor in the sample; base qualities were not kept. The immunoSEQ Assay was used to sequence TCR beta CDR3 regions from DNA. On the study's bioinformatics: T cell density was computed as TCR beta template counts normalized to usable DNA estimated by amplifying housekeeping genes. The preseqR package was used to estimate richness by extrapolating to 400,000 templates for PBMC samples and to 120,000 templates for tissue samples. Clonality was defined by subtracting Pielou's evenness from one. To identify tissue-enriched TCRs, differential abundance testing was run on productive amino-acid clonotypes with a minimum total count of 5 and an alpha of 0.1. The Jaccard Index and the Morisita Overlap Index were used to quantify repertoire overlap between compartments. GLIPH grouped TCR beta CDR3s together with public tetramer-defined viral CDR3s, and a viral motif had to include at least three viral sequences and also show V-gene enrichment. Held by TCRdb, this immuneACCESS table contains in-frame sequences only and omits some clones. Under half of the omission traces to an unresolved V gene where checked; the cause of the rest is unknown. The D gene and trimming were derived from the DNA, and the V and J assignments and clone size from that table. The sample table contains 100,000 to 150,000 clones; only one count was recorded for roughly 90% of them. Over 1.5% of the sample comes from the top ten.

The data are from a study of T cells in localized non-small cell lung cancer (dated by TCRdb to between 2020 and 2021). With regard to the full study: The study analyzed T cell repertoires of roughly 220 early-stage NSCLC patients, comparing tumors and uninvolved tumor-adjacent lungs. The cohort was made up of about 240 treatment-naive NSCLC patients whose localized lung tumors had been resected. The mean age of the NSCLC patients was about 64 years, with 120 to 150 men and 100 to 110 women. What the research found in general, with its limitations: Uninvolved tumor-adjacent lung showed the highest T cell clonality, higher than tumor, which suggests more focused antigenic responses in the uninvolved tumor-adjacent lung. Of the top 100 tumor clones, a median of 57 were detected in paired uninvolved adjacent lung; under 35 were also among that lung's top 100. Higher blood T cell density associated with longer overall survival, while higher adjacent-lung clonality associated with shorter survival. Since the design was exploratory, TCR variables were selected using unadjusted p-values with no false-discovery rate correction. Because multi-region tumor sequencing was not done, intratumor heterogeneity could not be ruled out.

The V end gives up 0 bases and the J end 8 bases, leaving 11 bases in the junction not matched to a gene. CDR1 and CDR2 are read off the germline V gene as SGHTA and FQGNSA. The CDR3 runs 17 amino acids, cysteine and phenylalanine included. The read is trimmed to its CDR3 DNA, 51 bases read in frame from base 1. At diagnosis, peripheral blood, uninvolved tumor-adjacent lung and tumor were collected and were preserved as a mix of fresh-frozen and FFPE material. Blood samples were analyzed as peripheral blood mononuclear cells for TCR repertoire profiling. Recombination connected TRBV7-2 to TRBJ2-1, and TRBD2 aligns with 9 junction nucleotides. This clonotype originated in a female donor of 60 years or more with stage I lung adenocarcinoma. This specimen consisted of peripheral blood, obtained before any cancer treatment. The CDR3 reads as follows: CASSLALAGGADDEQFF. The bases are TGTGCCAGCAGCTTAGCGCTGGCGGGAGGGGCCGACGATGAGCAGTTCTTC.